The present TCR beta chain was sequenced within a study of cytomegalovirus exposure and HLA in healthy donors. Background on the study: A prior study identified 110 million or so unique TCR beta sequences from 200 million or so T cells. Early release data held 75 million to 100 million unique TCRs from HLA-typed donors. Study-wide findings and caveats: Using a false discovery rate of 0.05, a later analysis showed that 15,000 to 20,000 TCR beta sequences were associated with HLA alleles.

Remarks on this clone: The antigen is undetermined.

Donors counted as nominally healthy when sampled, yet unrecorded immune exposures were likely. Amplification used 60 Vbeta primers and 13 Jbeta primers. Produced via immunoSEQ multiplex PCR; TCRdb's table is partial and in-frame only. The sample has about 46,000 clones. The sample was PBMCs. The TCR was taken from a woman in her 40s in good health and CMV-seronegative.

CDR3: CASSEWGDSGANVLTF. CDR3 nucleotides: TGTGCCAGCAGTGAATGGGGGGACTCTGGGGCCAACGTCCTGACTTTC. The gene calls are TRBV2 and TRBJ2-6, with D possibly TRBD2 on 6 matching bases. The CDR3 consists of 16 residues. V gave up 2 bases and J gave up 0 bases, with 8 bases separating them. Germline assignment: CDR1 SNHLY and CDR2 FYNNEI.